The next 16 T cell receptor beta chains were all read from a single sample in a study of blood T cell repertoires in COVID-19. This table comes from immunoSEQ multiplex PCR, and its TCRdb copy is limited to in-frame clones, with some not included. The profile shows 35,000 to 50,000 clones, more than 65% of them singletons. Sequenced material: peripheral blood. The receptors were gathered from a woman between 55 and 75 years old with acute or convalescent COVID-19.

The V call is TRBV5-3, the J call TRBJ1-2; possibly TRBD1 for D (5 bases). Being an ORF, TRBV5-3 has a function that is uncertain. Trimming shortened V by 4 bases and J by 3 bases, and 13 bases separated the two germline ends. CDR3 length: 14 amino acids. CDR3 protein: CARSPLQGDYGYTF. CDR3 bases: TGTGCCAGAAGCCCACTTCAGGGTGACTATGGCTACACCTTC.

This chain links TRBV14 with TRBJ1-2, with 9 positions matching TRBD1. The CDR3 is made up of 14 amino acids. Germline lookup yields CDR1 SGHDN and CDR2 FVKESK. V dropped 4 bases and J dropped 7; count of bases not matched to a gene: 7. The CDR3 spells CASSPTGGSGGYTF. Written as DNA, the CDR3 is TGTGCCAGCAGCCCGACAGGGGGGTCGGGTGGCTACACCTTC.

This sequence joins TRBV3-1 (or the pseudogene TRBV3-2) and TRBJ1-5; 8 nucleotides line up with TRBD1. The CDR3 is made up of 14 amino acids. The germline CDR1 and CDR2 sequences are LGHDT and YNNKEL (reference sequence). V lost 2 bases to trimming and J lost 12 bases; unmatched junction nucleotides: 9. CDR3 residues: CASSQRADRGDQHF. The DNA of the CDR3 is TGTGCCAGCAGCCAAAGAGCCGACAGGGGAGACCAGCATTTT.

This chain connects TRBV11-3 to TRBJ2-1; 7 bases agree with TRBD2. The CDR3 consists of 15 residues. Germline V gene sequence: CDR1 SGHNT, CDR2 YENEEA. The junction had 13 bases not matched to a gene; V was cut back by 5 bases and J by 9 bases. DNA for the CDR3: TGTGCCAGCAGCCTAAGCGGGGCTCAAGTTAGTGAGCAGTTCTTC. Protein sequence: CASSLSGAQVSEQFF.

This clone was seen only once. The V gene is TRBV30, the J gene TRBJ2-2; 9 nucleotides agree with TRBD1. Looked up from germline, CDR1 is GTSNPN and CDR2 is SVGIG (reference sequence). This CDR3 contains 16 residues. J gave up 6 bases and V 7 bases, and 15 bases lay outside the gene matches. CDR3 DNA sequence: TGTGCCTTTAATGGCGATGGGACAGGGTATGCCGGGGAGCTGTTTTTT. Protein sequence: CAFNGDGTGYAGELFF. Together with reference TRBV30 and TRBJ2-2, the CDR3 gives the full variable domain: SQTIHQWPATLVQPVGSPLSLECTVEGTSNPNLYWYRQAAGRGLQLLFYSVGIGQISSEVPQNLSASRPQDRQFILSSKKLLLSDSGFYLCAFNGDGTGYAGELFFGEGSRLTVL.

This clone was observed a handful of times. The chain is built from TRBV9 and TRBJ1-3; 9 bases fit TRBD1. This CDR3 region has 15 residues. In germline, CDR1 is SGDLS, CDR2 YYNGEE. V dropped 4 bases and J dropped 7; count of bases not matched to a gene: 9. CDR3 nucleotide sequence: TGTGCCAGCAGCAATCCGGGACAGGGATGGAACACCATATATTTT. This translates into CASSNPGQGWNTIYF.

This clone was seen only a few times. The J gene is TRBJ1-1, the V gene TRBV5-4, with 7 bases matching TRBD1. V gave up 4 bases and J gave up 4 bases; unmatched junction bases: 10. The germline gives CDR1 SGHNT, CDR2 YYREEE (reference sequence). This CDR3 region has 15 residues. The CDR3 sequence: CASSARQGQGTEAFF. The DNA of the CDR3 is TGTGCCAGCAGCGCTAGACAGGGCCAGGGCACTGAAGCTTTCTTT.

This chain connects TRBV27 to TRBJ2-7; 8 nucleotides line up with TRBD1. Germline V gene sequence: CDR1 MNHEY, CDR2 SMNVEV (reference sequence). The CDR3 is 14 amino acids. V lost 5 bases, J lost 3 bases, and 6 bases stayed unmatched. DNA of the CDR3: TGTGCCAGCAGTATTGGGACAGGCGTCTACGAGCAGTACTTC. It codes for CASSIGTGVYEQYF.

J is TRBJ1-2 and V is TRBV6-5, with D possibly matching TRBD1 (6 bases). Deletions cut 4 bases from V and 0 bases from J, with 12 bases between. The CDR3 extends over 15 amino acids. The germline CDR1 and CDR2 sequences are MNHEY and SVGAGI. The CDR3 sequence: CASSSPGQSNYGYTF. The CDR3, as DNA: TGTGCCAGCAGTTCCCCGGGACAATCTAACTATGGCTACACCTTC.

The chain combines TRBV5-4 with TRBJ2-3; 8 bases agree with TRBD2. Germline values: CDR1 SGHNT, CDR2 YYREEE (reference sequence). The CDR3 contains 18 residues. V was pared by 4 bases and J by 5 bases, with 18 bases of the junction left unmatched. CDR3 amino acids: CASSPRPHTSGDRDTQYF. In DNA form, the CDR3 reads TGTGCCAGCAGCCCGAGACCACACACTAGCGGAGATCGAGATACGCAGTATTTT.

The chain uses TRBV4-3 and TRBJ2-2; the match to TRBD2 covers 8 bases. Germline V gene lookup returns CDR1 LGHNA and CDR2 YSLEER. The CDR3 extends over 16 amino acids. V was pared by 0 bases and J by 5 bases, with 5 bases of the junction left unmatched. CDR3 in DNA: TGCGCCAGCAGCCAAGAATCAGCGGGGGATACCGGGGAGCTGTTTTTT. As protein: CASSQESAGDTGELFF.

The chain carries TRBV2 and TRBJ1-2; no reliable D call. The CDR3 contains 12 residues. Germline CDR1 reads SNHLY; CDR2 reads FYNNEI. The germline V and J ends were trimmed by 7 bases and 8 bases, with 14 bases remaining between them. The CDR3 nucleotides are TGTGCCAGCATTTTCAGTGGCTTAGGCTACACCTTC. It codes for CASIFSGLGYTF.

This chain links TRBV5-4 with TRBJ2-5; TRBD2 matches at 10 bases. Trimming cost V 0 bases and J 3 bases; bases outside gene matches: 2. The CDR3 spans 15 residues. Germline CDR1 is SGHNT and CDR2 is YYREEE (reference sequence). The CDR3 coding sequence is TGTGCCAGCAGCTTGGTCCTAGCGGGGGAAGAGACCCAGTACTTC. It is translated as CASSLVLAGEETQYF.

The chain recombines TRBV7-8 with TRBJ2-2; no reliable D call. CDR3 length: 16 residues. V was shortened by 0 bases and J by 2 bases, with 10 bases between the two germline ends. CDR1 SGHVS and CDR2 FQNEAQ come from the germline V gene. The DNA of the CDR3 is TGTGCCAGCAGCTTAGCGCACAGTGCAAACACCGGGGAGCTGTTTTTT. Translation: CASSLAHSANTGELFF. Variable domain in full (rest from reference TRBV7-8 and TRBJ2-2): GAGVSQSPRYKVAKRGQDVALRCDPISGHVSLFWYQQALGQGPEFLTYFQNEAQLDKSGLPSDRFFAERPEGSVSTLKIQRTQQEDSAVYLCASSLAHSANTGELFFGEGSRLTVL.

The gene calls are TRBV3-1 (or the pseudogene TRBV3-2) and TRBJ2-1; 7 bases match TRBD2. Trimming at V came to 1 base and at J to 4 bases, leaving 4 bases not matched to a gene. The CDR3 loop spans 15 amino acids. Germline CDR1 reads LGHDT; CDR2 reads YNNKEL (reference sequence). The CDR3 DNA is TGTGCCAGCAGCCAAGGAGGAGCGGGGTACAATGAGCAGTTCTTC. Residues: CASSQGGAGYNEQFF.

V gene TRBV2 combines with J gene TRBJ2-7; tentative D call: TRBD1 (7 bases). Germline loops: CDR1 SNHLY, CDR2 FYNNEI. V gave up 5 bases and J gave up 4 bases, with 21 bases separating them. CDR3 size: 16 residues. The CDR3 nucleotides are TGTGCCAGCAGTATCGCCAGGGGGGACCCCGTGTACGAGCAGTACTTC. Amino acids: CASSIARGDPVYEQYF. Full variable domain (missing parts from reference TRBV2 and TRBJ2-7): EPEVTQTPSHQVTQMGQEVILRCVPISNHLYFYWYRQILGQKVEFLVSFYNNEISEKSEIFDDQFSVERPDGSNFTLKIRSTKLEDSAMYFCASSIARGDPVYEQYFGPGTRLTVT.